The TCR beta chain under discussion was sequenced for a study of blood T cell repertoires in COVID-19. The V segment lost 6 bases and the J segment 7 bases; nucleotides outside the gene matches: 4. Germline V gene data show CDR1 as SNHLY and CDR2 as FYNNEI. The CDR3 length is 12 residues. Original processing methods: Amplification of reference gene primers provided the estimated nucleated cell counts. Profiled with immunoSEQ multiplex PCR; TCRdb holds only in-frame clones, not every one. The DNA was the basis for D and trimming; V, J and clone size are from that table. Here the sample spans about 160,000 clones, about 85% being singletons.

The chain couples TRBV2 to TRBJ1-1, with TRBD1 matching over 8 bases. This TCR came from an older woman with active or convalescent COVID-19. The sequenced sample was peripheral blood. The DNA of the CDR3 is TGTGCCAGCAGCCGAGACAGGGGTGAAGCTTTCTTT. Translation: CASSRDRGEAFF.